Described below is a single T cell receptor beta chain sequence and its context. This CDR3 has 15 amino acids. The V end lost 2 bases, the J end lost 6 bases, and 14 bases lay between the germline ends. Germline V CDR1 and CDR2: SGHTA, FQGNSA. The sample originates from a study of blood T cell repertoires in COVID-19. Turning to the study itself: COVID-19 samples, acute and convalescent, were from the United States, Italy and Spain. PBMCs, B-cell-depleted T cells, or T cells were the source of the cDNA or gDNA that made up the material.

Authors' processing steps: Amplified reference gene primers provided the basis for estimating nucleated cell counts. Method: immunoSEQ multiplex PCR; TCRdb's copy keeps in-frame clones and lacks some. For V, J and clone size, that table is used; D and trimming come from the DNA. The profile covers about 230,000 clones, with 83% appearing a single time and approximately 2.6% taken by the ten largest. The sample was peripheral blood. The sequence was obtained from a woman aged 70-85 years with active or convalescent COVID-19. The chain employs TRBV7-2 and TRBJ1-5; possibly TRBD1 for D (5 bases). The CDR3 DNA reads TGTGCCAGCAGCTTATGGGGGGGATCGGGTCAGCCCCAGCATTTT. As protein: CASSLWGGSGQPQHF. Drawing the rest from reference TRBV7-2 and TRBJ1-5, the complete variable domain is GAGVSQSPSNKVTEKGKDVELRCDPISGHTALYWYRQSLGQGLEFLIYFQGNSAPDKSGLPSDRFSAERTGGSVSTLTIQRTQQEDSAVYLCASSLWGGSGQPQHFGDGTRLSIL.